These 8 T cell receptor beta chains were all obtained from the same sample, sequenced in a study of Tregs in tolerant kidney transplant recipients (dated by TCRdb to 2018 to 2020). Library prep was done by the immunoSEQ multiplex PCR assay. This is the immuneACCESS table as TCRdb keeps it, with only in-frame sequences that have V and J called. A part of the clones is gone; compared with another copy, unresolved V genes explain less than half, and the rest is unexplained. The sample table holds tens of thousands of clones, of which 93% were seen once. Roughly 1.7% of the sample comes from the top ten. The transplants used related donors along with nonmyeloablative bone marrow transplantation, and in the human trials mixed chimerism was transient. Material: CD4+ T cells from blood (PBMCs), obtained 12 months after the transplant. Receptors were obtained from a human patient who received a combined kidney and bone marrow transplant. Because of the transplant, the T cells may be the graft donor's rather than the patient's own.

The chain combines TRBV10-1 with TRBJ2-5, with 7 bases fitting TRBD2. The CDR3 consists of 17 residues. The J segment lost 5 bases and the V segment lost 3 bases, leaving 15 bases of the junction unmatched. From germline, CDR1 is WNHNN and CDR2 SYGVQD (reference sequence). The CDR3 coding sequence is TGCGCCAGCAGTGACCCGGGACTACCTGTTCCTGGGGAGACCCAGTACTTC. Translation gives CASSDPGLPVPGETQYF.

CDR3 sequence reads: CASTNPTSRGSPLHF. Here the CDR3 DNA reads TGTGCCAGCACCAACCCGACCTCTAGGGGGTCACCCCTCCACTTT. The rearrangement uses TRBV6-5 and TRBJ1-6, with D perhaps matching TRBD1 (6 bases). CDR1 and CDR2 from the germline V gene are MNHEY and SVGAGI. The CDR3 loop spans 15 amino acids. V was cut by 7 bases and J by 10 bases, with 20 bases left in between.

This clone was seen a handful of times. The chain carries TRBV5-1 and TRBJ2-1; TRBD2 matches 9 bases. This CDR3 spans 17 amino acids. Germline V lookup: CDR1 SGHRS, CDR2 YFSETQ. After removal of 4 bases from V and 2 bases from J, the junction contained 10 bases not matched to a gene. The CDR3 sequence is CASSITLAGNTYNEQFF. The DNA of the CDR3 is TGCGCCAGCAGCATAACCCTAGCGGGGAACACCTACAATGAGCAGTTCTTC.

V usage is TRBV11-2 and J usage is TRBJ2-3, with D perhaps matching TRBD1 (5 bases). V was clipped by 1 base and J by 4 bases, with 12 bases between them. Germline assignment: CDR1 SGHAT and CDR2 FQNNGV. This CDR3 region has 15 residues. CDR3 loop: CASSLVAQGSDTQYF. The CDR3 nucleotides read TGTGCCAGCAGCTTAGTGGCCCAGGGCTCAGATACGCAGTATTTT.

The chain joins TRBV4-1 to TRBJ2-1, with 8 bases aligning to TRBD1. CDR3 size: 19 residues. Germline V gene sequence: CDR1 MGHRA, CDR2 YSYEKL. V dropped 4 bases and J dropped 4; count of bases not matched to a gene: 18. CDR3 protein: CASSLKVYNGQGQYNEQFF. CDR3 nucleotides: TGCGCCAGCAGCCTCAAGGTATATAACGGACAGGGACAATACAATGAGCAGTTCTTC.

The CDR3: CAWAAGVGGYTF. In nucleotides, the CDR3 is TGTGCCTGGGCGGCGGGGGTGGGAGGCTACACCTTC. The chain uses TRBV30 and TRBJ1-2, with a tentative D call TRBD1 (5 bases). CDR1 is GTSNPN, CDR2 SVGIG, per germline (reference sequence). This CDR3 is built from 12 residues. Deletions cut 5 bases from V and 8 bases from J, with 15 bases between.

V is TRBV9 and J is TRBJ2-5, with 7 bases lining up with TRBD2. CDR1 SGDLS and CDR2 YYNGEE come from the germline V gene. The junction had 0 bases not matched to a gene; V was cut back by 0 bases and J by 4 bases. CDR3 size: 13 residues. For the CDR3, the DNA is TGTGCCAGCAGCGTAGGGGGGGGAGAGACCCAGTACTTC. The encoded protein is CASSVGGGETQYF.

The chain uses TRBV7-6 and TRBJ1-2; maybe TRBD1 (5 bases). The V end lost 0 bases, the J end lost 2 bases, and 10 bases lay between the germline ends. This CDR3 region has 15 residues. The germline V gene has CDR1 SGHVS and CDR2 FNYEAQ. The CDR3 DNA sequence: TGTGCCAGCAGCTTAGCGTCCCCAGGGAACTATGGCTACACCTTC. Protein: CASSLASPGNYGYTF.